The 21 T cell receptor beta chains below come from one sample, sequenced in a study of CD8 T cells in ankylosing spondylitis. One entry per CDR3 protein, called by TCRdb with MiXCR from the 5' RACE reads. The sample has roughly 180,000 distinct CDR3 sequences, 9.5% to 15% seen once; the top ten hold approximately 17%. The sample taken for sequencing was blood, either unsorted or a sorted T cell fraction (not recorded which). The receptor set was obtained from a male donor with ankylosing spondylitis or in good health (not recorded which).

The chain links TRBV13 to TRBJ2-7; the D is unclear. The CDR3 sequence is 13 residues long. With 2 bases removed from V and 1 base from J, the gap between germline ends came to 6 bases. The germline V gene encodes CDR1 PRHDT and CDR2 FYEKMQ (reference sequence). CDR3 DNA: TGTGCCAGCAGCTTAATTGGGTCCTACGAGCAGTACTTC. Translated, it gives CASSLIGSYEQYF.

This clonotype turned up a few times. This CDR3 reads CASSPSGGGQGVNEQYF. The CDR3 DNA is TGTGCCAGCAGTCCTTCAGGTGGGGGACAGGGTGTCAACGAGCAGTACTTC. V and J are TRBV27 and TRBJ2-7, with 9 bases that match TRBD1. CDR1 is MNHEY, CDR2 SMNVEV, per germline (reference sequence). This CDR3 has 17 amino acids. V lost 5 bases and J lost 5; bases outside the gene matches: 16.

This clonotype has just a few counts. The chain carries TRBV27 and TRBJ2-5; D ambiguous. CDR3 length equals 14 residues. Between the trimmed V and J ends, which lost 7 bases and 0 bases, there was a span of 12 bases. Looked up from germline, CDR1 is MNHEY and CDR2 is SMNVEV (reference sequence). This CDR3 reads CASNTDGNQETQYF. The CDR3 nucleotides are TGTGCCAGCAACACGGACGGTAACCAAGAGACCCAGTACTTC.

The V and J genes are TRBV27 and TRBJ2-7, with 10 positions matching TRBD1. Looked up from germline, CDR1 is MNHEY and CDR2 is SMNVEV (reference sequence). The V gene end was trimmed by 2 bases and the J gene end by 2 bases; junction bases not matched to a gene: 3. CDR3 length: 15 amino acids. The CDR3 bases are TGTGCCAGCAGTTTAAGCGGGACAGGGGCCTACGAGCAGTACTTC. As protein: CASSLSGTGAYEQYF.

The chain couples TRBV27 to TRBJ2-5; the D gene is possibly TRBD2 (6 bases). The CDR3 has 18 amino acids. Germline V gene lookup returns CDR1 MNHEY and CDR2 SMNVEV (reference sequence). Trimming shortened V by 3 bases and J by 5 bases, and 25 bases separated the two germline ends. CDR3 DNA: TGTGCCAGCAGTTTGATCCACCCTCAGGGAGGACCAACGGAGACCCAGTACTTC. It codes for CASSLIHPQGGPTETQYF.

This clonotype occurred many times. This chain links TRBV18 with TRBJ2-5, with D tentatively TRBD2 (5 bases). Germline lookup yields CDR1 KGHSH and CDR2 LQKENI. The CDR3 runs 15 residues. Trimming stripped 2 bases from V and 3 bases from J, with 13 bases between. The CDR3 here is CASSPGFLGEETQYF. Here the CDR3 DNA reads TGTGCCAGCTCACCAGGGTTCCTCGGGGAAGAGACCCAGTACTTC. Combining the CDR3 with reference TRBV18 and TRBJ2-5 gives the whole variable domain NAGVMQNPRHLVRRRGQEARLRCSPMKGHSHVYWYRQLPEEGLKFMVYLQKENIIDESGMPKERFSAEFPKEGPSILRIQQVVRGDSAAYFCASSPGFLGEETQYFGPGTRLLVL.

This chain connects TRBV20-1 to TRBJ2-1; D is possibly TRBD1 or TRBD2 (5 bases each). The V end lost 1 base, the J end lost 10 bases, and 23 bases lay between the germline ends. This CDR3 is 16 amino acids long. Germline CDR1 and CDR2: DFQATT and SNEGSKA (reference sequence). The CDR3 sequence is CSARVPSGLPLMEQFF. The CDR3 DNA reads as TGCAGTGCTAGAGTTCCCTCGGGGCTCCCCCTGATGGAGCAGTTCTTC.

This clonotype was seen more than once but under ten times. The chain joins TRBV18 to TRBJ2-1; 8 bases align to TRBD1. Germline assignment: CDR1 KGHSH and CDR2 LQKENI. V was clipped by 3 bases and J by 4 bases; unmatched bases: 5. This CDR3 spans 15 amino acids. This CDR3 is CASSPRDRSYNEQFF. CDR3 nucleotides: TGTGCCAGCTCACCCCGGGACAGGAGTTACAATGAGCAGTTCTTC.

In its sample, this clonotype was seen a few times. The chain combines TRBV7-2 with TRBJ1-6; D is uncertain. Germline CDR1 is SGHTA and CDR2 is FQGNSA. V lost 5 bases, J lost 9 bases, and 14 bases lay in between. The length of the CDR3 is 14 residues. The CDR3 loop reads CASSPPLAGSPLHF. In DNA, the CDR3 is TGTGCCAGCAGCCCACCCCTCGCAGGTTCACCCCTCCACTTT.

This clonotype was seen a few times. This chain uses TRBV27 with TRBJ1-2, with D perhaps matching TRBD1 (5 bases). The CDR3 runs to 14 residues. The V and J ends lost 10 bases and 4 bases respectively, with 19 bases between them. Germline CDR1 reads MNHEY; CDR2 reads SMNVEV (reference sequence). In DNA, the CDR3 is TGTGCCACCCGGGGAACTCTCAGGGCCTATGGCTACACCTTC. This codes for CATRGTLRAYGYTF.

The rearrangement uses TRBV5-1 and TRBJ2-5, with a weak D call TRBD2 (5 bases). Germline assignment: CDR1 SGHRS and CDR2 YFSETQ. Trimming left V 0 bases short and J 2 bases short, with 11 bases between. The CDR3 runs to 15 residues. In DNA, the CDR3 is TGCGCCAGCAGCTTGGAGCCAGGAGGTCAAGAGACCCAGTACTTC. It translates to CASSLEPGGQETQYF. Looking up the rest from reference TRBV5-1 and TRBJ2-5 gives the full variable domain: KAGVTQTPRYLIKTRGQQVTLSCSPISGHRSVSWYQQTPGQGLQFLFEYFSETQRNKGNFPGRFSGRQFSNSRSEMNVSTLELGDSALYLCASSLEPGGQETQYFGPGTRLLVL.

This clonotype has ten or more counts. This chain connects TRBV4-1 to TRBJ2-1; no clear D. V lost 0 bases to trimming and J lost 10 bases, with 7 bases between them. Germline V CDR1 and CDR2: MGHRA, YSYEKL. The CDR3 is 12 residues long. In DNA, the CDR3 is TGCGCCAGCAGCCAAGATGGGCGGGAGCAGTTCTTC. Protein: CASSQDGREQFF.

This clonotype is deemed medium-sized. The rearrangement uses TRBV12-3 or TRBV12-4 and TRBJ2-1; the match to TRBD2 covers 8 bases. The CDR3 runs to 14 residues. V shed 2 bases and J 6 bases; nucleotides not matched to a gene: 3. CDR3 amino acids: CASSLPGLVNEQFF. The CDR3 DNA reads TGTGCCAGCAGTTTACCGGGACTAGTCAATGAGCAGTTCTTC.

A few counts support this clonotype. The chain has TRBV18 and TRBJ2-3; unclear D gene. The CDR3 covers 16 residues. CDR1 is KGHSH, CDR2 LQKENI, per germline. The ends were cut back, 4 bases at V and 2 bases at J, with 16 bases in the middle. The CDR3 DNA is TGTGCCAGCTCACGAAATATAGACGCAATCACAGATACGCAGTATTTT. This sequence encodes CASSRNIDAITDTQYF.

This chain connects TRBV27 to TRBJ1-2; D call uncertain. Germline assignment: CDR1 MNHEY and CDR2 SMNVEV (reference sequence). V was trimmed by 6 bases and J by 3 bases, leaving 17 bases between them. This CDR3 region has 15 residues. The CDR3 loop is CASSMDGGIYYGYTF. The CDR3 region has the DNA TGTGCCAGCAGCATGGACGGTGGGATTTACTATGGCTACACCTTC.

The V call is TRBV7-2, the J call TRBJ2-1; 11 bases match TRBD2. CDR3 length equals 17 residues. Germline trimming cut 2 bases from V and 2 bases from J; bases unmatched to any gene: 5. Germline V gene data show CDR1 as SGHTA and CDR2 as FQGNSA. As DNA, the CDR3 is TGTGCCAGCAGCTTATTAGCGGGAGGGGGTACCTACAATGAGCAGTTCTTC. It translates to CASSLLAGGGTYNEQFF. Full variable domain (missing parts from reference TRBV7-2 and TRBJ2-1): GAGVSQSPSNKVTEKGKDVELRCDPISGHTALYWYRQSLGQGLEFLIYFQGNSAPDKSGLPSDRFSAERTGGSVSTLTIQRTQQEDSAVYLCASSLLAGGGTYNEQFFGPGTRLTVL.

The chain couples TRBV20-1 to TRBJ2-1; D unresolved. This CDR3 spans 17 amino acids. Germline assignment: CDR1 DFQATT and CDR2 SNEGSKA (reference sequence). V was trimmed by 4 bases and J by 2 bases, leaving 21 bases between them. The DNA of the CDR3 is TGCAGTGCTAACGGGCCAAGCAAATTTCCAACCTACAATGAGCAGTTCTTC. It encodes CSANGPSKFPTYNEQFF.

This clonotype was counted a few times. The chain combines TRBV5-5 with TRBJ1-1; D not certain. V lost 0 bases and J 0 bases, leaving 12 bases between the germline ends. The CDR3 consists of 16 residues. The germline V gene encodes CDR1 SGHKS and CDR2 YYEKEE (reference sequence). The CDR3: CASSLEEGWVNTEAFF. CDR3 in DNA: TGTGCCAGCAGCTTGGAAGAGGGTTGGGTGAACACTGAAGCTTTCTTT. Looking up the rest from reference TRBV5-5 and TRBJ1-1 gives the full variable domain: DAGVTQSPTHLIKTRGQQVTLRCSPISGHKSVSWYQQVLGQGPQFIFQYYEKEERGRGNFPDRFSARQFPNYSSELNVNALLLGDSALYLCASSLEEGWVNTEAFFGQGTRLTVV.

This chain uses TRBV4-1 with TRBJ1-6; D remains unclear. Looked up from germline, CDR1 is MGHRA and CDR2 is YSYEKL. The CDR3 runs 15 residues. V shed 2 bases and J shed 8 bases, with 13 bases lying between them. CDR3 protein: CASSQIGGLDSPLHF. The CDR3 region has the DNA TGCGCCAGCAGCCAAATAGGAGGACTTGATTCACCCCTCCACTTT.

In this sample, this clonotype turned up many times. The gene calls are TRBV5-1 and TRBJ2-3, with D perhaps matching TRBD2 (6 bases). The ends were cut back, 4 bases at V and 5 bases at J, with 17 bases in the middle. The CDR3 sequence is 15 residues long. CDR1 SGHRS and CDR2 YFSETQ come from the germline V gene. CDR3 protein: CASSLGRNGGDTQYF. CDR3 sequence (DNA): TGCGCCAGCAGCCTGGGCCGGAACGGGGGAGATACGCAGTATTTT.

This sequence joins TRBV15 and TRBJ2-5, with D unresolved. The V end was cut by 4 bases, the J end by 4 bases, with 4 bases between. This CDR3 region has 11 residues. The V gene's germline CDR1 is LNHNV and CDR2 YYDKDF (reference sequence). This CDR3 reads CATSKGETQYF. In DNA, the CDR3 is TGTGCCACCAGCAAGGGAGAGACCCAGTACTTC.